This T cell receptor (beta chain) was recorded in a study of T-cell reconstitution after alpha-beta-depleted transplantation in children. The CDR3 runs 13 residues. The V end was cut by 4 bases, the J end by 4 bases, with 7 bases between. Germline loops: CDR1 SGHTA, CDR2 FQGTGA. TCRbeta library preparation incorporated unique molecular identifiers. TCRdb re-derived calls from the PCR reads in MiXCR, one entry per CDR3 protein. The sample records approximately 130,000 distinct CDR3 sequences, 9.7% being singletons. Study results and caveats: Two months or so post-transplant, alpha-beta T cells reportedly derived from several hundred expanded graft clones.

This clonotype was seen many times. Antigen: not known. This clonotype was sampled from a girl less than two years old who had a stem cell transplant for combined immunodeficiency, so the T cells may come from the graft donor. The chain has TRBV7-3 and TRBJ2-2; no definite D call. The source was PBMCs, mostly from graft donor cells, collected 180 days after TCRalphabeta/CD19-depleted stem cell transplant. For the CDR3, the DNA is TGTGCCAGCAGCTCCACCGGCACCGGGGAGCTGTTTTTT. It yields the protein CASSSTGTGELFF.